One sample yielded the 10 T cell receptor beta chains listed below, sequenced in a study of T cells after yellow fever vaccination. In TCRdb, the 5' RACE reads were re-called with MiXCR into one record per CDR3 protein. Of 11,000 to 15,000 distinct CDR3 sequences in the sample, roughly 8% were seen once. Specimen: PBMCs, either bulk or a sorted T-cell subset (CD4+, CD8+, memory, or dextramer-sorted; not recorded which), collected on the day of the yellow fever booster vaccination. These receptor sequences come from a young man who received the YFV17D yellow fever vaccine.

This clonotype was seen many times. The rearrangement links TRBV6-5 to TRBJ1-2; 7 bases map to TRBD1. The germline V gene encodes CDR1 MNHEY and CDR2 SVGAGI. CDR3 length equals 13 residues. V trimming: 6 bases; J trimming: 4 bases; junction bases outside the gene matches: 5. CDR3 amino acids: CASRREGAYGYTF. In nucleotides, the CDR3 is TGTGCCAGCAGGCGGGAGGGGGCCTATGGCTACACCTTC.

This clonotype appeared many times. The chain carries TRBV5-1 and TRBJ2-2; 7 bases are shared with TRBD1. V trimming: 2 bases; J trimming: 0 bases; junction bases outside the gene matches: 1. The CDR3 has 15 residues. Germline values: CDR1 SGHRS, CDR2 YFSETQ. CDR3 nucleotides: TGCGCCAGCAGCTTCGGGACAGCGAACACCGGGGAGCTGTTTTTT. Translating it yields CASSFGTANTGELFF.

In this sample, this clonotype turned up many times. The V call is TRBV7-2, the J call TRBJ1-5; D may be TRBD1 (5 bases). Germline-derived CDR1 and CDR2 are SGHTA and FQGNSA. CDR3 length: 14 residues. V was trimmed by 10 bases and J by 7 bases, leaving 20 bases between them. For the CDR3, the DNA is TGTGCCACCGGTCAGGGATCCCACGGACAGCCCCAGCATTTT. Amino acid sequence: CATGQGSHGQPQHF.

In this sample, this clonotype turned up many times. V and J are TRBV18 and TRBJ2-5; 7 bases fit TRBD1. J gave up 4 bases and V 6 bases, and 8 bases lay outside the gene matches. This CDR3 is 14 amino acids long. The germline V gene encodes CDR1 KGHSH and CDR2 LQKENI. The CDR3 sequence is CASSFRQGGETQYF. The CDR3 region has the DNA TGTGCCAGCTCGTTCAGACAGGGTGGAGAGACCCAGTACTTC.

This clonotype has a count of ten or more. The rearrangement uses TRBV7-9 and TRBJ1-4; 10 nucleotides match TRBD1. Trimming cost V 5 bases and J 8 bases; bases outside gene matches: 8. The germline CDR1 and CDR2 sequences are SEHNR and FQNEAQ (reference sequence). CDR3 length equals 15 residues. Written as DNA, the CDR3 is TGTGCCAGCAGCGTAAGGACAGGGGGAGGCGAAAAACTGTTTTTT. Amino acid sequence: CASSVRTGGGEKLFF.

This clonotype showed up many times. The V and J genes are TRBV28 and TRBJ1-1; D gene unclear. This CDR3 has 18 amino acids. The V end lost 5 bases, the J end lost 2 bases, and 24 bases lay between the germline ends. Per germline, CDR1 MDHEN and CDR2 SYDVKM. The CDR3 reads CASSPPKVGRKINTEAFF. The DNA for the CDR3 is TGTGCCAGCAGTCCTCCAAAAGTAGGGAGAAAGATTAACACTGAAGCTTTCTTT.

This clonotype occurred many times. The gene calls are TRBV7-2 and TRBJ1-6; TRBD1 might be the D (5 bases). The CDR3 contains 15 residues. Germline assignment: CDR1 SGHTA and CDR2 FQGNSA. V gave up 7 bases and J gave up 6 bases, with 16 bases separating them. This CDR3 is CASIKGRVGNSPLHF. CDR3 nucleotide sequence: TGTGCCAGCATCAAAGGCAGGGTTGGTAATTCACCCCTCCACTTT.

This clonotype is classed as medium-sized. The chain couples TRBV7-9 to TRBJ1-6; D is ambiguous. Germline V lookup: CDR1 SEHNR, CDR2 FQNEAQ (reference sequence). This CDR3 contains 12 residues. V lost 1 base to trimming and J lost 12 bases, with 7 bases between them. The CDR3, as DNA: TGTGCCAGCAGCTTAGGGGAGGGACCCCTCCACTTT. Protein sequence: CASSLGEGPLHF.

Judged by abundance, this clonotype is medium-sized. The CDR3 spells CASSRRGPRITYEQYF. As DNA, the CDR3 is TGTGCCAGCAGCCGAAGGGGACCGCGAATTACTTACGAGCAGTACTTC. The chain uses TRBV6-2 or TRBV6-3 and TRBJ2-7; perhaps D is TRBD1 or TRBD2 (5 bases each). The germline V and J ends were trimmed by 6 bases and 4 bases, with 22 bases remaining between them. The CDR3 length is 16 residues. Germline V gene lookup returns CDR1 MNHEY and CDR2 SVGEGT.

Ten or more counts support this clonotype. The rearrangement joins TRBV5-8 to TRBJ2-3; unclear D gene. V lost 7 bases and J lost 2, with 8 bases in between. The CDR3 runs to 12 residues. Looked up from germline, CDR1 is SGHTS and CDR2 is YDEGEE. The CDR3 reads CASAEDTDTQYF. Here the CDR3 DNA reads TGTGCCAGCGCCGAGGACACAGATACGCAGTATTTT. The full variable domain, rest sourced from reference TRBV5-8 and TRBJ2-3, is EAGVTQSPTHLIKTRGQQATLRCSPISGHTSVYWYQQALGLGLQFLLWYDEGEERNRGNFPPRFSGRQFPNYSSELNVNALELEDSALYLCASAEDTDTQYFGPGTRLTVL.